The 27 T cell receptor beta chains below come from one sample, sequenced in a study of OX40 agonist ivuxolimab in advanced cancers. The method was immunoSEQ multiplex PCR; TCRdb's version includes in-frame clones alone and lacks a portion of them. The sample has roughly 67,000 clones, roughly 88% seen once; the top ten hold more than 5%. The sequenced sample was CD4+ or CD8+ T cells sorted from blood, obtained in a trial of the OX40 agonist ivuxolimab. The source is an adult with an advanced solid tumor such as melanoma, head and neck, liver or kidney cancer.

This chain connects TRBV18 to TRBJ1-4; 7 bases fit TRBD1. The CDR3 covers 16 residues. The V and J ends lost 2 bases and 8 bases, in that order; junction bases with no gene match: 11. Per germline, CDR1 KGHSH and CDR2 LQKENI. The CDR3 coding sequence is TGTGCCAGCTCACCAAACAGGGGAATCGGAGAAGAAAAACTGTTTTTT. Protein: CASSPNRGIGEEKLFF.

This chain links TRBV5-4 with TRBJ2-4; TRBD2 aligns across 14 bases. The CDR3 length is 16 residues. Trimming cost V 4 bases and J 5 bases; bases outside gene matches: 5. The germline V gene has CDR1 SGHNT and CDR2 YYREEE (reference sequence). DNA of the CDR3: TGTGCCAGCAGCCCGGGACTAGCGGGAGTTGAAAACATTCAGTACTTC. This gives the protein CASSPGLAGVENIQYF.

This chain joins TRBV19 and TRBJ2-7, with D uncertain. The ends were cut back, 6 bases at V and 1 base at J, with 16 bases in the middle. CDR1 is LNHDA, CDR2 SQIVND, per germline (reference sequence). The length of the CDR3 is 15 residues. The CDR3 sequence is CASSSRRTTSYEQYF. For the CDR3, the DNA is TGTGCCAGTAGCAGCCGCCGGACGACATCCTACGAGCAGTACTTC. Complete variable domain (other parts from reference TRBV19 and TRBJ2-7): DGGITQSPKYLFRKEGQNVTLSCEQNLNHDAMYWYRQDPGQGLRLIYYSQIVNDFQKGDIAEGYSVSREKKESFPLTVTSAQKNPTAFYLCASSSRRTTSYEQYFGPGTRLTVT.

This clone was counted between two and nine times. V is TRBV6-1 and J is TRBJ1-1; a possible D gene is TRBD1 (5 bases). The ends were cut back, 1 base at V and 6 bases at J, with 15 bases in the middle. The CDR3 sequence is 15 residues long. Germline V CDR1 and CDR2: MNHNS, SASEGT. The DNA of the CDR3 is TGTGCCAGCAGTGAAGGATTGGGGGGTATAGCTGAAGCTTTCTTT. Translating it yields CASSEGLGGIAEAFF.

This chain links TRBV19 with TRBJ1-3; D gene uncertain. In germline, CDR1 is LNHDA, CDR2 SQIVND (reference sequence). Trimming took 1 base from V and 0 from J, leaving 7 bases between them. The CDR3 contains 15 residues. CDR3 in DNA: TGTGCCAGTAGTATAGGACTGCGCTCTGGAAACACCATATATTTT. Its translation is CASSIGLRSGNTIYF.

The chain uses TRBV6-5 and TRBJ2-4, with D perhaps matching TRBD1 or TRBD2 (6 bases each). Trimming removed 2 bases from V and 4 bases from J, with 12 bases in between. The CDR3 covers 15 residues. Germline loops: CDR1 MNHEY, CDR2 SVGAGI. The CDR3 DNA is TGTGCCAGCAGTTACATAAGGGGGGCTAAAAACATTCAGTACTTC. This translates into CASSYIRGAKNIQYF.

The rearrangement links TRBV18 to TRBJ1-2; 9 positions agree with TRBD1. The CDR3 length is 16 residues. The germline gives CDR1 KGHSH, CDR2 LQKENI. J gave up 5 bases and V 3 bases, and 10 bases lay outside the gene matches. CDR3: CASSPGTGNLGYGYTF. As DNA, the CDR3 is TGTGCCAGCTCACCGGGGACAGGGAATTTGGGTTATGGCTACACCTTC.

The rearrangement links TRBV5-1 to TRBJ2-1, with 8 bases identical to TRBD2. Trimming removed 3 bases from V and 10 bases from J; junction bases left unmatched: 6. Per the germline V gene, CDR1 is SGHRS and CDR2 is YFSETQ. This CDR3 has 13 residues. CDR3 sequence: CASSYREGREQFF. The CDR3 coding sequence is TGCGCCAGCAGCTACCGGGAGGGCCGGGAGCAGTTCTTC.

The chain uses TRBV5-5 and TRBJ2-7; the D gene could be TRBD1 or TRBD2 (5 bases each). Trimming took off 4 bases at V and 4 bases at J, with 9 bases between the two ends. The CDR3 has 12 residues. Germline V gene lookup returns CDR1 SGHKS and CDR2 YYEKEE (reference sequence). CDR3 bases: TGTGCCAGCAGCCGGGACGGATACGAGCAGTACTTC. This sequence encodes CASSRDGYEQYF.

V and J are TRBV6-5 and TRBJ1-5; no reliable D call. The V gene lost 1 base and the J gene lost 1 base, with 5 bases spanning the gap. CDR1 MNHEY and CDR2 SVGAGI come from the germline V gene. This CDR3 contains 14 residues. CDR3 nucleotides: TGTGCCAGCAGTTACTTGGGAAGCAATCAGCCCCAGCATTTT. Residues: CASSYLGSNQPQHF.

V gene TRBV28 combines with J gene TRBJ1-5; 8 nucleotides align to TRBD1. The J segment lost 3 bases and the V segment lost 8 bases, leaving 9 bases of the junction unmatched. Germline CDR1 reads MDHEN; CDR2 reads SYDVKM. This CDR3 is built from 15 residues. The CDR3: CASVLRQGYNQPQHF. The CDR3 nucleotides are TGTGCCAGCGTGCTCCGACAGGGGTACAATCAGCCCCAGCATTTT.

V usage is TRBV4-3 and J usage is TRBJ2-2, with TRBD2 identical over 9 bases. Germline assignment: CDR1 LGHNA and CDR2 YSLEER. The CDR3 has 17 residues. The junction had 9 bases not matched to a gene; V was cut back by 3 bases and J by 4 bases. This CDR3 reads CASSHPRTSDGTGELFF. Written as DNA, the CDR3 is TGCGCCAGCAGCCACCCCCGGACTAGCGACGGCACCGGGGAGCTGTTTTTT.

The rearrangement joins TRBV2 to TRBJ1-5, with D maybe TRBD1 (5 bases). Looked up from germline, CDR1 is SNHLY and CDR2 is FYNNEI. This CDR3 has 13 residues. Trimming cost V 7 bases and J 1 base, with 8 bases left between them. Here the CDR3 reads CASMGQSNQPQHF. CDR3 sequence (DNA): TGTGCCAGCATGGGGCAGAGCAATCAGCCCCAGCATTTT.

The chain is built from TRBV18 and TRBJ2-7, with a weak D call TRBD1 (5 bases). V was clipped by 8 bases and J by 7 bases, with 21 bases between them. The CDR3 sequence is 14 residues long. Germline V CDR1 and CDR2: KGHSH, LQKENI. CDR3 coding DNA: TGTGCCAGCAACCAACAACAGGCTTCAGGGGAGCAGTACTTC. Its translation: CASNQQQASGEQYF.

V and J are TRBV28 and TRBJ2-4, with 9 bases aligning to TRBD1. Germline values: CDR1 MDHEN, CDR2 SYDVKM. V shed 6 bases and J 0 bases; nucleotides not matched to a gene: 9. CDR3 length: 17 residues. The CDR3 is CASRLTGGGGAKNIQYF. CDR3 nucleotide sequence: TGTGCCAGCAGATTAACAGGGGGCGGGGGAGCCAAAAACATTCAGTACTTC.

CDR3 in amino acids: CATSTGSGETQYF. The CDR3 DNA follows: TGTGCCACCAGCACCGGTTCCGGGGAGACCCAGTACTTC. This chain connects TRBV15 to TRBJ2-5, with no clear D. V was clipped by 4 bases and J by 5 bases, with 11 bases between them. CDR1 and CDR2 (germline): LNHNV, YYDKDF (reference sequence). The CDR3 sequence is 13 residues long.

The rearrangement joins TRBV5-6 to TRBJ1-2; D ambiguous. This CDR3 contains 14 residues. V lost 0 bases and J lost 2, with 8 bases in between. From germline, CDR1 is SGHDT and CDR2 YYEEEE. The CDR3: CASSLAQTNYGYTF. Written as DNA, the CDR3 is TGTGCCAGCAGCTTGGCCCAGACGAACTATGGCTACACCTTC. The full variable domain, its missing parts supplied by reference TRBV5-6 and TRBJ1-2, is DAGVTQSPTHLIKTRGQQVTLRCSPKSGHDTVSWYQQALGQGPQFIFQYYEEEERQRGNFPDRFSGHQFPNYSSELNVNALLLGDSALYLCASSLAQTNYGYTFGSGTRLTVV.

The chain has TRBV19 and TRBJ1-2, with D possibly being TRBD1 (6 bases). Germline V gives CDR1 LNHDA, CDR2 SQIVND (reference sequence). The CDR3 spans 14 residues. Between the trimmed V and J ends, which lost 4 bases and 7 bases, there was a span of 16 bases. CDR3 protein: CASSSGTSIGGYTF. DNA of the CDR3: TGTGCCAGTAGTAGCGGGACATCCATAGGTGGCTACACCTTC.

This clone was seen only once. The chain is built from TRBV6-4 and TRBJ2-1; tentatively, D is TRBD1 or TRBD2 (5 bases each). V lost 5 bases and J 4 bases, leaving 15 bases between the germline ends. The CDR3 is 15 amino acids. The germline V gene has CDR1 MRHNA and CDR2 SNTAGT. The CDR3 DNA reads TGTGCCAGCAGTAAATCCGGGACCTCATACAATGAGCAGTTCTTC. Translation gives CASSKSGTSYNEQFF.

The chain employs TRBV10-2 and TRBJ2-1; D not certain. The germline V and J ends were trimmed by 3 bases and 7 bases, with 7 bases remaining between them. The CDR3 is 12 amino acids. Looked up from germline, CDR1 is WSHSY and CDR2 is SAAADI. In DNA form, the CDR3 reads TGCGCCAGCAGTGACTTCCCAAATGAGCAGTTCTTC. The encoded protein is CASSDFPNEQFF.

The rearrangement uses TRBV5-3 and TRBJ2-7; the match to TRBD1 covers 9 bases. TRBV5-3 qualifies as an ORF whose function is uncertain. CDR3 size: 15 residues. V shed 4 bases and J 2 bases; nucleotides not matched to a gene: 7. The CDR3 region is CARSRSRDRAYEQYF. CDR3 DNA: TGTGCCAGAAGCCGCTCCCGGGACAGGGCCTACGAGCAGTACTTC.

This sequence joins TRBV6-1 and TRBJ2-2, with D possibly TRBD2 on 6 matching bases. Trimming left V 9 bases short and J 2 bases short, with 10 bases between. Germline loops: CDR1 MNHNS, CDR2 SASEGT. The CDR3 runs 13 residues. The chain's CDR3 is CASVGLNTGELFF. DNA for the CDR3: TGTGCCAGTGTTGGACTAAACACCGGGGAGCTGTTTTTT.

The chain has TRBV6-1 and TRBJ2-7; 10 bases map to TRBD1. This CDR3 is 15 amino acids long. The germline V gene encodes CDR1 MNHNS and CDR2 SASEGT. The V gene end was trimmed by 1 base and the J gene end by 6 bases; junction bases not matched to a gene: 6. The CDR3 here is CASSEVGQGFSEQYF. The CDR3 DNA reads as TGTGCCAGCAGTGAAGTGGGACAGGGGTTCTCCGAGCAGTACTTC.

In its sample, this clone is medium-sized (0.01 to 0.1%). The rearrangement links TRBV11-1 to TRBJ2-2; TRBD1 aligns across 8 bases. Germline assignment: CDR1 SGHAT and CDR2 FQDESV (reference sequence). V trimming: 5 bases; J trimming: 4 bases; junction bases outside the gene matches: 12. The CDR3 is made up of 17 amino acids. The CDR3 bases are TGTGCCAGCAGCCCGGGACAGGCCATCTTGGGCACCGGGGAGCTGTTTTTT. It specifies CASSPGQAILGTGELFF.

This rearrangement joins TRBV19 to TRBJ1-4; 7 bases line up with TRBD1. Trimming at V came to 3 bases and at J to 0 bases, leaving 4 bases not matched to a gene. Germline V gene sequence: CDR1 LNHDA, CDR2 SQIVND (reference sequence). The CDR3 runs 16 residues. The CDR3: CASSIGQASTNEKLFF. The DNA for the CDR3 is TGTGCCAGTAGTATTGGACAGGCGTCAACTAATGAAAAACTGTTTTTT.

V usage is TRBV11-2 and J usage is TRBJ2-2, with D unresolved. The CDR3 is 17 residues long. The V end lost 5 bases, the J end lost 2 bases, and 18 bases lay between the germline ends. Looked up from germline, CDR1 is SGHAT and CDR2 is FQNNGV. The CDR3 protein is CASSGRWGFPNTGELFF. DNA for the CDR3: TGTGCCAGCAGCGGACGGTGGGGTTTTCCTAACACCGGGGAGCTGTTTTTT.

The chain has TRBV11-2 and TRBJ2-1; 9 positions agree with TRBD1. CDR1 and CDR2 from the germline V gene are SGHAT and FQNNGV. V shed 0 bases and J 6 bases; nucleotides not matched to a gene: 6. The CDR3 extends over 16 amino acids. CDR3 loop: CASSLDMTGGSNEQFF. CDR3 bases: TGTGCCAGCAGCTTAGATATGACAGGGGGTAGCAATGAGCAGTTCTTC.